The clone carrying this T cell receptor (beta chain) was seen many times. Its antigen is unidentified. The data derive from a study of T cells in Graves' hyperthyroidism and ophthalmopathy. Study-wide results and limits: In the blood, most expanded thyroid clonotypes above 0.001 appeared as well.

What was amplified from RNA transcripts were TCR beta CDR3 regions. In the first-round RT-PCR of the TCR CDR3, the HTBI primer set was used. TCRdb fed the multiplex PCR reads into MiXCR, producing one record per CDR3 protein. The repertoire holds over 250,000 distinct CDR3 sequences, with less than 30% as singletons. Material for sequencing was blood. This sequence originates from a man aged 35-49 years with Graves' hyperthyroidism that later progressed to Graves' ophthalmopathy.

This CDR3 is CSAVLAVYEQYF. CDR3 bases: TGCAGTGCCGTACTAGCGGTTTACGAGCAGTACTTC. The chain carries TRBV20-1 and TRBJ2-7; TRBD2 matches at 8 bases. CDR1 is DFQATT and CDR2 is SNEGSKA in the germline V gene (reference sequence). The CDR3 consists of 12 residues. V lost 6 bases and J lost 4; bases outside the gene matches: 5.